Sequencing of this TCR beta chain was carried out in a study of control samples from healthy donors and cancer patients. Assay: immunoSEQ multiplex PCR; the TCRdb copy retains only in-frame clones and omits some. The sample records 160,000 or so clones, nearly 95% being singletons. This CDR3 comprises 12 residues. Germline V gene sequence: CDR1 MNHEY, CDR2 SMNVEV (reference sequence). Between the trimmed V and J ends, which lost 3 bases and 7 bases, there was a span of 10 bases. The sequenced sample was blood. The TCR sequence derives from a man over 45 in good health. The chain has TRBV27 and TRBJ2-7; TRBD2 might be the D (6 bases). The CDR3: CASSFGRGEQYF. In nucleotides, the CDR3 is TGTGCCAGCAGTTTCGGACGGGGGGAGCAGTACTTC.